Here is one T cell receptor beta chain with its context. A much larger clone is a single base away; this may be a read error. For the second PCR, which ran for roughly 7 to 11 cycles, a sample-barcoded 5' primer and a J-beta primer mix were used. Using its own MiXCR run on the 5' RACE reads, TCRdb lists one record per CDR3 protein. The sample holds around 750,000 distinct CDR3 sequences, about 55% seen once. The sample originates from a study of blood T cells in healthy people across ages. The CDR3 length is 15 residues. CDR1 SEHNR and CDR2 FQNEAQ come from the germline V gene (reference sequence). Trimming cost V 5 bases and J 4 bases, with 17 bases left between them.

The chain combines TRBV7-9 with TRBJ1-2; D might be TRBD1 (5 bases). Sequenced: blood. This clonotype originated in a man aged 80 or over in good health. The CDR3, as DNA: TGTGCCAGCAGCCCCCGGGACCCTGGTTCCTATGGCTACACCTTC. Its translation: CASSPRDPGSYGYTF.